This TCR beta chain was observed in a study of blood T cell repertoires in COVID-19. The wider study: T cells, B-cell-depleted T cells, or PBMCs provided the cDNA or gDNA that served as material.

Authors' analysis steps: Nucleated cell number was recorded as an estimate derived from reference gene primer amplification. TCRdb's table, derived via immunoSEQ multiplex PCR, lists solely in-frame clones and lacks some. V, J and clone size were drawn from that table, and D and trimming were deduced from the DNA. The sample gives about 250,000 clones, 80% to 90% of which show up once; 3.5% to 4.5% is in the top ten. V was cut by 5 bases and J by 2 bases, with 21 bases left in between. Germline V CDR1 and CDR2: MNHNY, SVGAGI (reference sequence). The CDR3 spans 17 residues. The rearrangement uses TRBV6-6 and TRBJ2-5; D may be TRBD2 (7 bases). Sample: PBMCs or T cells enriched from blood (not recorded which). The origin of this receptor is a woman aged 30 to 39 who had recovered from COVID-19. DNA of the CDR3: TGTGCCAGCAGTCGCCCTACGGCAGGGAGGGGGCAAGAGACCCAGTACTTC. This translates into CASSRPTAGRGQETQYF.